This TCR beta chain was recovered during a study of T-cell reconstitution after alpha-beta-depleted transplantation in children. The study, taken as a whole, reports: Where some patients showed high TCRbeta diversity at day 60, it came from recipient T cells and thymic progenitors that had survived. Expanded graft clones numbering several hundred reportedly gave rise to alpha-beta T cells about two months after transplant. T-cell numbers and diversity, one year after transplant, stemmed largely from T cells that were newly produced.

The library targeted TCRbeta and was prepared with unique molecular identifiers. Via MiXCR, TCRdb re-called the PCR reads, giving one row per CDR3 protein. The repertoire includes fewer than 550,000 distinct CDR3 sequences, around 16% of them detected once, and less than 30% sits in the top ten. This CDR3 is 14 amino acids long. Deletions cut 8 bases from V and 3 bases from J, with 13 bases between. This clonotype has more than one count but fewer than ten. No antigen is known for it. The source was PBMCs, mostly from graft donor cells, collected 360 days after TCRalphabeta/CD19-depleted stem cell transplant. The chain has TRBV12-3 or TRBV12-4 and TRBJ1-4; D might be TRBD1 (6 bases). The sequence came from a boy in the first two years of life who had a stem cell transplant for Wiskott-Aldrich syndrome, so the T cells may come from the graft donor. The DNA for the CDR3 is TGTGCCAGCCGAGGGGGGGCTCCTAATGAAAAACTGTTTTTT. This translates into CASRGGAPNEKLFF.